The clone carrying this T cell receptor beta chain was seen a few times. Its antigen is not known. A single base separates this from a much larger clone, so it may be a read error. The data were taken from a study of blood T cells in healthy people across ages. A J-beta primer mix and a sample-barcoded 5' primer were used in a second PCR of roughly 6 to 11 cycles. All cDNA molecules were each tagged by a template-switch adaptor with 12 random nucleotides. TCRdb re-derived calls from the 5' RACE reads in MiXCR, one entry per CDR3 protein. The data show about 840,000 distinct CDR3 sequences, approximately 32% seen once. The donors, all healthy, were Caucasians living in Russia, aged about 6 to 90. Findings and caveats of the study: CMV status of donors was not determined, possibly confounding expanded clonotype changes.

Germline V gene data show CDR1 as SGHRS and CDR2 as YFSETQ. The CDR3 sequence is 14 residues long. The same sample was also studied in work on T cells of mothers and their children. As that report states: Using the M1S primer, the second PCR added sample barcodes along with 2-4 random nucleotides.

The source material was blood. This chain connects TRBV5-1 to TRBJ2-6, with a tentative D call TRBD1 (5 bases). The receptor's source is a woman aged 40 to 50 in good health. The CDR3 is CASGDRSGANVRTF. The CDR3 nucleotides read TGCGCCAGCGGTGACCGCTCTGGGGCCAACGTCCGGACTTTC.